The clone carrying this TCR beta chain was observed a few times. What it binds is unknown. V was clipped by 3 bases and J by 2 bases, with 8 bases between them. The CDR3 extends over 13 amino acids. Looked up from germline, CDR1 is MNHEY and CDR2 is SMNVEV (reference sequence). These data belong to a study of long-term antiretroviral therapy in people with HIV. About the study: It was about a decade after the earliest samples that the 2015 immediate-ART recommendation appeared.

The study's findings and limits: No data were available on ART adherence, viral resistance or therapy changes. Dominant in the repertoire at all time points were clones expanded before ART.

The assay used was immunoSEQ (version v3.0), run at survey level. Sequencing was performed with immunoSEQ multiplex PCR; in TCRdb, only in-frame clones are kept and a portion is missing. Of roughly 17,000 clones listed, more than 65% are singletons. This clonotype was sampled from a man aged 25 to 40 with HIV. Sequences were derived from unsorted PBMCs, sampled at the start of antiretroviral therapy. V is TRBV27 and J is TRBJ2-7; no definite D call. The DNA of the CDR3 is TGTGCCAGCAGTTTTAGTAACACCTACGAGCAGTACTTC. This codes for CASSFSNTYEQYF.